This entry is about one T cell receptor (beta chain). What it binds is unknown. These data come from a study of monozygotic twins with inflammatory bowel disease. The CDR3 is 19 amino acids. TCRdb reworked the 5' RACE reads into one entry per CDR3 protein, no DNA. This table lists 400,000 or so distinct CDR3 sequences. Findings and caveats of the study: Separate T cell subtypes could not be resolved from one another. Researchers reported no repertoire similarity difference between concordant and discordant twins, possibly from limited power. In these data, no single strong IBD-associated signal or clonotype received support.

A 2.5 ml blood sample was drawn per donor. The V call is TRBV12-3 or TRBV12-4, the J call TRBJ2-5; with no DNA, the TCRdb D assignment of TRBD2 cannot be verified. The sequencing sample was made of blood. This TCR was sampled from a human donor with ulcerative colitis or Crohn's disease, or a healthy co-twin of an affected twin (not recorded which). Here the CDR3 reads CASSPTSGLAGVPQETQYF.